The clone carrying this T cell receptor beta chain was seen a handful of times. Its antigen is not known. The V gene's germline CDR1 is DFQATT and CDR2 SNEGSKA (reference sequence). The length of the CDR3 is 14 residues. V shed 3 bases and J 0 bases; nucleotides not matched to a gene: 3. The data are from a study of vaccination and CD4 T cells after COVID-19. Study-wide context: Taking of post-vaccine samples occurred a median approximately 72 days after dose two (range 14 to 241). Control cultures, each given a CEFX pool, an HIV-1 Nef pool, or no peptide, were included.

Treatment: roughly 10-day PBMC culture with coronavirus spike peptide pools or control peptides (ViraFEST assay). Cultured CD4+ T-cell DNA underwent Oncomine TCR Beta short-read sequencing. Investigators isolated genomic DNA from cultured CD4+ T cells. TCRdb called the PCR reads again in MiXCR, with one record for every CDR3 protein. The sample carries more than 9,500 distinct CDR3 sequences, under 60% recorded once. The TCR originated in a human donor who had recovered from COVID-19. What was sequenced was CD4+ T cells from blood, cultured in vitro. This rearrangement joins TRBV20-1 to TRBJ2-3, with 7 bases aligning to TRBD2. CDR3 amino acids: CSARGGWSTDTQYF. Here the CDR3 DNA reads TGCAGTGCTAGGGGAGGGTGGAGCACAGATACGCAGTATTTT.